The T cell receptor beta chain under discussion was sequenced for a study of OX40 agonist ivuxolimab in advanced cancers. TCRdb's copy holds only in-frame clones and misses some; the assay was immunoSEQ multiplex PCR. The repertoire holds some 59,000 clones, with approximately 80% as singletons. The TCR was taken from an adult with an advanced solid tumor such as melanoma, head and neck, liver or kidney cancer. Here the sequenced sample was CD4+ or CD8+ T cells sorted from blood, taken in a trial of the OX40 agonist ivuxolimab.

The CDR3 bases are TGTGCCAGGGACAGGGAGAATGAGCAGTTCTTC. Protein: CARDRENEQFF. V and J are TRBV19 and TRBJ2-1, with 8 bases fitting TRBD1. The germline V gene has CDR1 LNHDA and CDR2 SQIVND (reference sequence). This CDR3 region has 11 residues. The V segment lost 9 bases and the J segment 7 bases; nucleotides outside the gene matches: 2. The whole variable domain, remainder taken from reference TRBV19 and TRBJ2-1, is DGGITQSPKYLFRKEGQNVTLSCEQNLNHDAMYWYRQDPGQGLRLIYYSQIVNDFQKGDIAEGYSVSREKKESFPLTVTSAQKNPTAFYLCARDRENEQFFGPGTRLTVL.